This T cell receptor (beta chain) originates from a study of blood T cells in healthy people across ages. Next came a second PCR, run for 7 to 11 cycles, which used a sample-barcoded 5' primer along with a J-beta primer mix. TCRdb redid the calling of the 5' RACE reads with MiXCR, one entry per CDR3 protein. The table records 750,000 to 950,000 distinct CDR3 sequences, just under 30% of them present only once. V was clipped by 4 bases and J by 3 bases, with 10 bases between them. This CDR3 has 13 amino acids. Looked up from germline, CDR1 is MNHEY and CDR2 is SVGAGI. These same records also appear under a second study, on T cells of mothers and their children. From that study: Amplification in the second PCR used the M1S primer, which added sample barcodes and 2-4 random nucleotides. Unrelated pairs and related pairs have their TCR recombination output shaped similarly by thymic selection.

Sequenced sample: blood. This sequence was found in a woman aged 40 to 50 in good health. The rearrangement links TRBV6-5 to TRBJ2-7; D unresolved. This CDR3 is CASSCSSLYEQYF. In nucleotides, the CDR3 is TGTGCCAGCAGTTGCTCTTCCCTCTACGAGCAGTACTTC.